This TCR beta chain was observed in a study of cytomegalovirus exposure and HLA in healthy donors. Both 60 Vbeta primers and 13 Jbeta primers went into the PCR. The method was immunoSEQ multiplex PCR; TCRdb's version includes in-frame clones alone and lacks a portion of them. The sample shows 85,000 to 90,000 clones, more than 65% of them seen only once. The V gene end was trimmed by 7 bases and the J gene end by 6 bases; junction bases not matched to a gene: 12. Per germline, CDR1 LNHDA and CDR2 SQIVND (reference sequence). The length of the CDR3 is 16 residues. As concerns this clone: The target antigen is unknown.

Regarding the study as a whole: Serostatus for CMV was the only available immune exposure information. A few CMV-associated chains were confirmed in vitro to be specific for CMV antigens. TCR beta chains numbering approximately 150 were designated cytomegalovirus-associated.

The receptor comes from a man aged 25-45 years in good health and CMV-seronegative. The sequencing sample was made of PBMCs. V gene TRBV19 combines with J gene TRBJ1-4, with 9 bases aligning to TRBD1. CDR3 DNA: TGTGCCAGTACTACTATAACGGGACAGGGATATGAAAAACTGTTTTTT. Amino acid sequence: CASTTITGQGYEKLFF.